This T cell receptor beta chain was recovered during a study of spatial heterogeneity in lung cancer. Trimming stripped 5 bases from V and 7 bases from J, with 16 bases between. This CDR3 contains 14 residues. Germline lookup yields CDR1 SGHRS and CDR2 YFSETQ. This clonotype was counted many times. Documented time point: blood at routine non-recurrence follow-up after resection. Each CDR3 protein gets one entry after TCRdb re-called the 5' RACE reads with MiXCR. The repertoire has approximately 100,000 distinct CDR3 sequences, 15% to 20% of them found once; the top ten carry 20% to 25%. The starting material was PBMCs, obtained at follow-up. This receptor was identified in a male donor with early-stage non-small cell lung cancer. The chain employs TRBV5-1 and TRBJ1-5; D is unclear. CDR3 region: CASRPDGQGQPQHF. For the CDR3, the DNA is TGCGCCAGCAGACCCGACGGGCAAGGACAGCCCCAGCATTTT. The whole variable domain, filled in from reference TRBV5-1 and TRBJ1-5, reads KAGVTQTPRYLIKTRGQQVTLSCSPISGHRSVSWYQQTPGQGLQFLFEYFSETQRNKGNFPGRFSGRQFSNSRSEMNVSTLELGDSALYLCASRPDGQGQPQHFGDGTRLSIL.